This T cell receptor beta chain was sequenced for a study of CD8 T cells in ankylosing spondylitis (dated by TCRdb to 2015 to 2018). General notes on the study: To find TCR variants linked to disease, the study profiled T cell receptor beta repertoires in ankylosing spondylitis patients and healthy donors. In total, the full study cohort was made up of roughly 110 healthy donors and 25 to 30 ankylosing spondylitis patients. Peripheral blood was sampled, and synovial fluid was also collected from ankylosing spondylitis patients. General study outcomes and caveats: The disease-linked clones were reported to be significantly enriched in matched synovial fluid samples from ankylosing spondylitis patients. Some of the motif variants had been reported before in the synovial fluid and blood of reactive arthritis patients, a finding that suggests common disease-initiation mechanisms. A TCR beta motif made up of 7 to 9 highly homologous amino acid variants appeared to be characteristic of blood from ankylosing spondylitis patients. The disease-linked clones had a CD8+ phenotype and were found at relatively low frequencies in peripheral blood.

About this clonotype itself: What antigen it recognizes has not been identified. No qualities accompany the bases; no much larger clone lies one base away.

Spanning cysteine to phenylalanine, the CDR3 consists of 14 amino acids. Solely the CDR3 DNA is kept, with 42 bases framed from the first base. Sequences SNHLY (CDR1) and FYNNEI (CDR2) are obtained from the germline V gene. Relative to germline, V is missing 5 bases and J is missing 0 bases, with 3 bases of the junction outside any gene match. For sequencing, an Illumina HiSeq 2500 was employed. TCR beta libraries were prepared by quantitative 5'-RACE with molecular barcodes. Regarding the original processing steps: A new computational method, built on a probabilistic model of VDJ rearrangement, was used to identify disease-linked TCR variants. TCRdb's own reprocessing of the public reads used fastp at Q25 and MiXCR and kept productive beta chains. Rows with a matching CDR3 protein are joined into one entry that keeps the most common DNA and genes. It is TCRdb's table, rather than the study itself, that gives the V and J calls and clone size. The table for this sample lists roughly 260,000 distinct CDR3 sequences; 20% of them were counted only once. The ten largest account for 7.8% of the sample.

The chain is encoded by TRBV2 joined to TRBJ1-1; the junction holds 7 bases that match TRBD1. The TCR sequence derives from a male donor with ankylosing spondylitis or in good health (not recorded which). Sequenced input: blood, either unsorted or a sorted T cell fraction (not recorded which). The CDR3: CASSPQGVNTEAFF. The DNA sequence is as follows: TGTGCCAGCAGTCCTCAGGGGGTGAACACTGAAGCTTTCTTT. Beyond the CDR3, the reference TRBV2 and TRBJ1-1 genes provide the residues; the full variable domain reads: EPEVTQTPSHQVTQMGQEVILRCVPISNHLYFYWYRQILGQKVEFLVSFYNNEISEKSEIFDDQFSVERPDGSNFTLKIRSTKLEDSAMYFCASSPQGVNTEAFFGQGTRLTVV.